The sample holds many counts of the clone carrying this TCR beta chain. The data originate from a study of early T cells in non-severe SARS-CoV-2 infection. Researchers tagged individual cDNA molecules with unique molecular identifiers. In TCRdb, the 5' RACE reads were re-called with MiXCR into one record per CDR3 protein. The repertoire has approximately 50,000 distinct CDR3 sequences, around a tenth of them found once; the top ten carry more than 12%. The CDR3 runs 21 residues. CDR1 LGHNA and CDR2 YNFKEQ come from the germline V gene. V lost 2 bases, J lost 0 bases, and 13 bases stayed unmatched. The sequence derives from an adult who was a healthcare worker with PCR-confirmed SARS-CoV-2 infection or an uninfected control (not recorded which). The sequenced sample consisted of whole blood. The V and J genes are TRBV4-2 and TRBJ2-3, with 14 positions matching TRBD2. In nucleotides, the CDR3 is TGTGCCAGCAGCCAACACTGGACCGGGACTAGCGGGGGTATTAGCACAGATACGCAGTATTTT. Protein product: CASSQHWTGTSGGISTDTQYF.